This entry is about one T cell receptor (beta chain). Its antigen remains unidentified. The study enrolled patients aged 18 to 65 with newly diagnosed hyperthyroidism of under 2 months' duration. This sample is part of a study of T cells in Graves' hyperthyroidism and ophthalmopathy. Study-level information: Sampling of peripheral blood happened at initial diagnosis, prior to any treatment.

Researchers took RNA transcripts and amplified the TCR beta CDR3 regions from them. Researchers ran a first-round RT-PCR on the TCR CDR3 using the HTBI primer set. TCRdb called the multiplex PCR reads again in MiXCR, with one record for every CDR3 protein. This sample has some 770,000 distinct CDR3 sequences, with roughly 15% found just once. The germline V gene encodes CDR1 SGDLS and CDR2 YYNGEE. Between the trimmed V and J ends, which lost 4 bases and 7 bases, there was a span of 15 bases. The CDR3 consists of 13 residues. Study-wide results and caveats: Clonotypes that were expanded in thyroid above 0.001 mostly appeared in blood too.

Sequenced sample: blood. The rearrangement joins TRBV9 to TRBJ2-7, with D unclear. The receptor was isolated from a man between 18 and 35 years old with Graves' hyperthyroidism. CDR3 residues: CASSTRAFGEQYF. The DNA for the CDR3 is TGTGCCAGCAGCACCCGGGCCTTCGGGGAGCAGTACTTC.